These 20 T cell receptor beta chains were all obtained from the same sample, sequenced in a study of blood T cell repertoires in COVID-19. Generated by immunoSEQ multiplex PCR, the TCRdb table keeps only in-frame clones and is missing some. The sample lists about 68,000 clones; approximately 86% were seen once. The specimen sequenced was peripheral blood. Every receptor here comes from a woman aged 55-69 years with acute or convalescent COVID-19.

The J gene is TRBJ2-3, the V gene TRBV15; 12 nucleotides match TRBD2. The germline CDR1 and CDR2 sequences are LNHNV and YYDKDF (reference sequence). The CDR3 contains 15 residues. The ends lost 4 bases at V and 2 bases at J; junction bases unmatched: 1. The CDR3 sequence: CATSTSGRATDTQYF. The CDR3 nucleotides are TGTGCCACCAGCACTAGCGGGAGGGCCACAGATACGCAGTATTTT. Complete variable domain (other parts from reference TRBV15 and TRBJ2-3): DAMVIQNPRYQVTQFGKPVTLSCSQTLNHNVMYWYQQKSSQAPKLLFHYYDKDFNNEADTPDNFQSRRPNTSFCFLDIRSPGLGDTAMYLCATSTSGRATDTQYFGPGTRLTVL.

V and J are TRBV6-5 and TRBJ1-2; a possible D gene is TRBD1 (6 bases). Germline CDR1 MNHEY, CDR2 SVGAGI. The CDR3 spans 14 residues. The V gene lost 8 bases and the J gene lost 7 bases, with 20 bases spanning the gap. The CDR3 bases are TGTGCCAGCGCAAGGGGGTGGGGGTCCTCTGGCTACACCTTC. As protein: CASARGWGSSGYTF.

The chain recombines TRBV11-2 with TRBJ2-1; TRBD2 aligns across 11 bases. J was trimmed by 6 bases and V by 5 bases; bases with no gene match: 9. This CDR3 contains 16 residues. Germline V gene sequence: CDR1 SGHAT, CDR2 FQNNGV. CDR3 sequence (DNA): TGTGCCAGCAGCGGCCGACTAGCGGGGTGGTTCAATGAGCAGTTCTTC. It codes for CASSGRLAGWFNEQFF.

This clone has more than one count but fewer than ten. This rearrangement joins TRBV7-3 to TRBJ1-1; 9 bases agree with TRBD1. Losses at the gene ends were 4 bases for V and 1 base for J; bases not matched to a gene: 1. The CDR3 is 14 residues long. Germline CDR1 and CDR2: SGHTA and FQGTGA. The CDR3 nucleotides read TGTGCCAGCAGCTCACAGGGGGCGAACACTGAAGCTTTCTTT. This gives the protein CASSSQGANTEAFF.

The chain uses TRBV9 and TRBJ2-7; TRBD2 is a possible D gene (6 bases). The V and J ends lost 3 bases and 4 bases respectively, with 20 bases between them. CDR1 and CDR2 (germline): SGDLS, YYNGEE. There are 16 residues in the CDR3. Written as DNA, the CDR3 is TGTGCCAGCAGCGGTCTTAGGGCGGGGCAACTTTACGAGCAGTACTTC. This sequence encodes CASSGLRAGQLYEQYF.

This chain links TRBV5-1 with TRBJ2-7, with 12 bases lining up with TRBD2. There are 16 residues in the CDR3. Trimming took 4 bases from V and 4 from J; bases not matched to a gene: 9. Germline loops: CDR1 SGHRS, CDR2 YFSETQ. The CDR3 sequence: CASSQQATSGSYEQYF. The CDR3 DNA follows: TGCGCCAGCAGCCAGCAGGCGACTAGCGGGAGTTACGAGCAGTACTTC.

This chain links TRBV15 with TRBJ2-5, with D unclear. CDR3 length: 14 residues. Germline V gene lookup returns CDR1 LNHNV and CDR2 YYDKDF (reference sequence). The germline V and J ends were trimmed by 4 bases and 2 bases, with 11 bases remaining between them. The chain's CDR3 is CATSTETRQETQYF. DNA of the CDR3: TGTGCCACCAGCACCGAGACAAGGCAAGAGACCCAGTACTTC.

The sample holds a few counts of this clone. The V and J genes are TRBV11-3 and TRBJ2-7, with 10 bases aligning to TRBD1. The V gene's germline CDR1 is SGHNT and CDR2 YENEEA. The CDR3 covers 15 residues. The V gene end was trimmed by 5 bases and the J gene end by 3 bases; junction bases not matched to a gene: 7. The CDR3 DNA follows: TGTGCCAGCAGCCCCCCGGGACAGGGGCACTACGAGCAGTACTTC. Protein sequence: CASSPPGQGHYEQYF. Looking up the rest from reference TRBV11-3 and TRBJ2-7 gives the full variable domain: EAGVVQSPRYKIIEKKQPVAFWCNPISGHNTLYWYLQNLGQGPELLIRYENEEAVDDSQLPKDRFSAERLKGVDSTLKIQPAELGDSAVYLCASSPPGQGHYEQYFGPGTRLTVT.

The chain links TRBV4-1 to TRBJ2-1; D is undetermined. Germline lookup yields CDR1 MGHRA and CDR2 YSYEKL. V was trimmed by 1 base and J by 2 bases, leaving 12 bases between them. This CDR3 is 16 amino acids long. This chain's CDR3 is CASSQGQSPPYNEQFF. The CDR3 DNA sequence: TGCGCCAGCAGCCAAGGCCAGTCGCCTCCCTACAATGAGCAGTTCTTC.

This sequence joins TRBV10-3 and TRBJ1-5, with a possible D match to TRBD1 (5 bases). V lost 3 bases and J lost 0, with 18 bases in between. CDR3 length: 18 residues. Germline loops: CDR1 ENHRY, CDR2 SYGVKD. The DNA for the CDR3 is TGTGCCATCAGTGACGGCGAAACGGGGGGGATTAGCAATCAGCCCCAGCATTTT. Translated: CAISDGETGGISNQPQHF.

The chain has TRBV6-5 and TRBJ1-6; perhaps TRBD1 as D (5 bases). The ends were cut back, 0 bases at V and 10 bases at J, with 10 bases in the middle. Germline CDR1 reads MNHEY; CDR2 reads SVGAGI. This CDR3 has 14 amino acids. The CDR3 bases are TGTGCCAGCAGTTACTCAAGGGAGGGGTCACCCCTCCACTTT. It specifies CASSYSREGSPLHF.

The chain employs TRBV18 and TRBJ2-7; D is perhaps TRBD1 (6 bases). Germline CDR1 KGHSH, CDR2 LQKENI. The CDR3 totals 13 residues. V lost 4 bases, J lost 6 bases, and 13 bases lay in between. DNA of the CDR3: TGTGCCAGCTCACTGGACAGACCGACCGAGCAGTACTTC. This sequence encodes CASSLDRPTEQYF.

This sequence joins TRBV5-1 and TRBJ2-3; a weak D match, TRBD2 (5 bases). The V end was cut by 1 base, the J end by 5 bases, with 11 bases between. Germline-derived CDR1 and CDR2 are SGHRS and YFSETQ. The CDR3 is made up of 14 amino acids. CDR3 coding DNA: TGCGCCAGCAGCTTGCGGGGTACGGGAGATACGCAGTATTTT. The encoded protein is CASSLRGTGDTQYF.

CDR3 bases: TGTGCCAGCAGCCAGACAGATGGCTACACCTTC. It specifies CASSQTDGYTF. The chain carries TRBV12-3 or TRBV12-4 and TRBJ1-2, with a possible D match to TRBD1 (5 bases). Between the trimmed V and J ends, which lost 6 bases and 6 bases, there was a span of 8 bases. This CDR3 spans 11 amino acids.

The rearrangement uses TRBV25-1 and TRBJ1-5; 8 bases map to TRBD1. V lost 3 bases, J lost 7 bases, and 5 bases stayed unmatched. The CDR3 loop spans 14 amino acids. The germline gives CDR1 MGHDK, CDR2 SYGVNS. This chain's CDR3 is CASSEDREMQPQHF. In DNA form, the CDR3 reads TGTGCCAGCAGTGAGGACAGGGAAATGCAGCCCCAGCATTTT. Combining the CDR3 with reference TRBV25-1 and TRBJ1-5 gives the whole variable domain EADIYQTPRYLVIGTGKKITLECSQTMGHDKMYWYQQDPGMELHLIHYSYGVNSTEKGDLSSESTVSRIRTEHFPLTLESARPSHTSQYLCASSEDREMQPQHFGDGTRLSIL.

The chain couples TRBV7-8 to TRBJ1-2; D possibly corresponds to TRBD1 (5 bases). Trimming stripped 7 bases from V and 1 base from J, with 10 bases between. CDR1 SGHVS and CDR2 FQNEAQ come from the germline V gene. This CDR3 contains 13 residues. CDR3 loop: CASTTGHNYGYTF. CDR3 bases: TGTGCCAGCACCACAGGACATAACTATGGCTACACCTTC.

The CDR3 loop reads CASSQSPWNYGYTF. The DNA of the CDR3 is TGTGCCAGCAGTCAGTCCCCTTGGAACTATGGCTACACCTTC. This chain links TRBV2 with TRBJ1-2; D not resolved. The CDR3 is 14 amino acids. Trimming removed 5 bases from V and 2 bases from J, with 12 bases in between. CDR1 and CDR2 from the germline V gene are SNHLY and FYNNEI.

The gene calls are TRBV14 and TRBJ2-7; possible D gene TRBD2, 5 bases. The V gene lost 5 bases and the J gene lost 4 bases, with 12 bases spanning the gap. Per the germline V gene, CDR1 is SGHDN and CDR2 is FVKESK. CDR3 length: 13 amino acids. CDR3 sequence: CASSGAGGYEQYF. The CDR3 region has the DNA TGTGCCAGCAGCGGCGCTGGAGGTTACGAGCAGTACTTC.

This clone was seen more than once but under ten times. The chain links TRBV15 to TRBJ2-1, with D perhaps matching TRBD1 (6 bases). CDR1 and CDR2 (germline): LNHNV, YYDKDF (reference sequence). V dropped 3 bases and J dropped 2 bases, with 14 bases sitting between them. This CDR3 has 16 amino acids. The DNA of the CDR3 is TGTGCCACCAGCAGGAAGACAGGTCCGGCCTACAATGAGCAGTTCTTC. Protein sequence: CATSRKTGPAYNEQFF. The full variable domain, its missing parts supplied by reference TRBV15 and TRBJ2-1, is DAMVIQNPRYQVTQFGKPVTLSCSQTLNHNVMYWYQQKSSQAPKLLFHYYDKDFNNEADTPDNFQSRRPNTSFCFLDIRSPGLGDTAMYLCATSRKTGPAYNEQFFGPGTRLTVL.

In its sample, this clone was seen a few times. J is TRBJ2-3 and V is TRBV7-6, with D perhaps TRBD1 (5 bases). V lost 1 base and J lost 6, with 14 bases in between. Per germline, CDR1 SGHVS and CDR2 FNYEAQ. CDR3 length: 15 amino acids. CDR3 sequence reads: CASSLVTGAGDTQYF. Here the CDR3 DNA reads TGTGCCAGCAGCTTAGTAACAGGCGCTGGGGATACGCAGTATTTT.